This TCR beta chain was captured by sequencing in a study of blood T cell repertoires in COVID-19. Study overall: T cells, B-cell-depleted T cells, or PBMCs supplied cDNA or gDNA.

Some clones are missing from TCRdb's copy, which holds only in-frame ones; the method was immunoSEQ multiplex PCR. The data show some 31,000 clones, roughly 90% seen once. The TCR comes from a man aged 55 to 69 with active COVID-19. Sequencing was done on a sample of peripheral blood.

The CDR3 DNA sequence: TGTGCCAGCAGTCTGGGACAACTCTATGGCTACACCTTC. Encoded protein: CASSLGQLYGYTF. The V gene is TRBV6-5, the J gene TRBJ1-2; D perhaps matches TRBD1 (6 bases). CDR1 MNHEY and CDR2 SVGAGI come from the germline V gene. V was trimmed by 5 bases and J by 4 bases, leaving 11 bases between them. The CDR3 is 13 amino acids.